The clone carrying this T cell receptor beta chain was picked up one time. Those enrolled, adults aged about 18 to 89 years, came from 24 US areas. J gave up 7 bases and V 5 bases, and 5 bases lay outside the gene matches. Germline V gene sequence: CDR1 SGHTA, CDR2 FQGNSA. This CDR3 is 16 amino acids long. TCRdb keeps only in-frame clones here, not all; method: immunoSEQ multiplex PCR. The sample yields some 260,000 clones, more than 75% seen once. The data belong to a study of blood T cell repertoires in COVID-19. Study-wide context: Samples came from the United States, Italy and Spain, spanning acute and convalescent COVID-19.

The origin of this receptor is a man between 35 and 55 years old who had recovered from COVID-19. This chain uses TRBV7-2 with TRBJ2-2, with TRBD2 identical over 15 bases. Sequences were obtained from PBMCs or T cells enriched from blood (not recorded which). DNA for the CDR3: TGTGCCAGCAGCCCGGGACTAGCGGGAGGTAACGGGGAGCTGTTTTTT. Translating it yields CASSPGLAGGNGELFF.